These 5 T cell receptor beta chains originate from one sample sequenced in a study of T cells expressing NK-cell markers. TCRdb reprocessed the 5' RACE reads and keeps a single row for each CDR3 protein, giving no DNA. The sample's table shows 350,000 to 450,000 distinct CDR3 sequences. Sequencing was performed on blood T cells: a sorted CD56 or NKG2C T cell subset, CD4+ or CD8+ T cells, or bulk PBMC T cells (not recorded which). The receptors were sampled from a man aged 18-70 years in good health.

CDR3 in amino acids: CASSRPPGSSSYNEQFF. The chain is built from TRBV3-1 and TRBJ2-1; TCRdb's assignment of TRBD1 cannot be checked, as there is no DNA. This CDR3 has 17 residues. Germline values: CDR1 LGHDT, CDR2 YNNKEL (reference sequence).

The rearrangement links TRBV6-1 to TRBJ2-5; with no DNA, the TCRdb D assignment of TRBD2 cannot be verified. CDR3 length equals 17 residues. The germline CDR1 and CDR2 sequences are MNHNS and SASEGT. The CDR3 here is CASSELMTSRTEGTQYF.

This sequence joins TRBV7-9 and TRBJ1-3. The CDR3 totals 16 residues. Germline V gives CDR1 SEHNR, CDR2 FQNEAQ (reference sequence). CDR3 in amino acids: CASSLTAFVSGNTIYF.

The chain has TRBV7-3 and TRBJ2-4; TCRdb reports TRBD2, a call that lacks DNA to check it against. The CDR3 is made up of 13 amino acids. The germline V gene encodes CDR1 SGHTA and CDR2 FQGTGA. This CDR3 reads CASSSTRTSNQYF. Full variable domain (outside the CDR3, taken from reference TRBV7-3 and TRBJ2-4): GAGVSQTPSNKVTEKGKYVELRCDPISGHTALYWYRQSLGQGPEFLIYFQGTGAADDSGLPNDRFFAVRPEGSVSTLKIQRTERGDSAVYLCASSSTRTSNQYFGAGTRLSVL.

The chain uses TRBV15 and TRBJ2-3; checking the TCRdb D call of TRBD1 is not possible without DNA. From germline, CDR1 is LNHNV and CDR2 YYDKDF (reference sequence). CDR3 length equals 14 residues. The CDR3 spells CATSRDTVGTGQYF.